A single sample gave rise to the 20 T cell receptor beta chains below, sequenced in a study of T-cell memory formation after mild COVID-19. TCRdb passed the 5' RACE reads through MiXCR, listing each CDR3 protein once. The repertoire holds 550,000 to 600,000 distinct CDR3 sequences, with roughly 22% as singletons. Sequenced: PBMCs or a T cell subset sorted from them (not recorded which). These TCRs come from an adult woman who had mild COVID-19 (a few samples of this study predate the infection). Cell type and time point are not known.

This clonotype showed up just a few times. This chain connects TRBV5-1 to TRBJ2-5; 8 bases are a match to TRBD2. The ends lost 4 bases at V and 1 base at J; junction bases unmatched: 6. CDR3 length: 15 amino acids. Germline V CDR1 and CDR2: SGHRS, YFSETQ. The CDR3 reads CASSKRRGGQETQYF. The CDR3 DNA reads TGCGCCAGCAGCAAACGCCGGGGGGGCCAAGAGACCCAGTACTTC.

This clonotype showed up just once. The chain recombines TRBV6-5 with TRBJ2-2, with 9 bases identical to TRBD2. Germline assignment: CDR1 MNHEY and CDR2 SVGAGI. CDR3 length: 15 residues. V lost 3 bases to trimming and J lost 4 bases; unmatched junction nucleotides: 3. The CDR3 protein is CASSYIAGVTGELFF. CDR3 in DNA: TGTGCCAGCAGTTATATAGCGGGAGTCACCGGGGAGCTGTTTTTT.

V and J are TRBV12-3 or TRBV12-4 and TRBJ1-1; D not resolved. This CDR3 spans 12 amino acids. The V end was cut by 1 base, the J end by 11 bases, with 11 bases between. The CDR3 is CASSLGGQYAFF. Here the CDR3 DNA reads TGTGCCAGCAGTTTAGGCGGGCAGTATGCTTTCTTT.

The V and J genes are TRBV4-1 and TRBJ2-5; 11 bases are a match to TRBD2. The germline CDR1 and CDR2 sequences are MGHRA and YSYEKL. J lost 1 base, V lost 3 bases, and 4 bases had no gene match. The CDR3 runs 16 residues. CDR3 residues: CASSHASGGPQETQYF. DNA of the CDR3: TGCGCCAGCAGCCATGCTAGCGGGGGGCCCCAAGAGACCCAGTACTTC.

The rearrangement uses TRBV21-1 and TRBJ2-7; whether TRBD1, the table's D call, matches the DNA was not checked. TRBV21-1 is annotated as a pseudogene. The CDR3 runs to 14 residues. CDR3 bases: TGTGCCAGCAGCCACCGTACAGGACACTACGAGCAGTACTTC. Translating it yields CASSHRTGHYEQYF.

This clonotype has a handful of counts. The rearrangement joins TRBV20-1 to TRBJ1-6; a possible D gene is TRBD1 (5 bases). V was trimmed by 5 bases and J by 4 bases, leaving 12 bases between them. This CDR3 region has 14 residues. CDR1 is DFQATT and CDR2 is SNEGSKA in the germline V gene (reference sequence). CDR3 in amino acids: CSAPGRTYNSPLHF. CDR3 nucleotide sequence: TGCAGTGCTCCGGGACGAACGTATAATTCACCCCTCCACTTT.

This chain connects TRBV11-2 to TRBJ2-7; TRBD1 agrees at 10 bases. The CDR3 totals 15 residues. The junction had 11 bases not matched to a gene; V was cut back by 5 bases and J by 7 bases. From germline, CDR1 is SGHAT and CDR2 FQNNGV. The CDR3 sequence: CASSLRDRGAVEQYF. As DNA, the CDR3 is TGTGCCAGCAGCCTCCGGGACAGGGGCGCGGTGGAGCAGTACTTC. Variable domain in full (rest from reference TRBV11-2 and TRBJ2-7): EAGVAQSPRYKIIEKRQSVAFWCNPISGHATLYWYQQILGQGPKLLIQFQNNGVVDDSQLPKDRFSAERLKGVDSTLKIQPAKLEDSAVYLCASSLRDRGAVEQYFGPGTRLTVT.

There are many counts of this clonotype. Here the CDR3 reads CSAGTSGKGEQFF. DNA of the CDR3: TGCAGCGCCGGGACTAGCGGGAAGGGTGAGCAGTTCTTC. The V and J genes are TRBV29-1 and TRBJ2-1; 13 bases align to TRBD2. Germline CDR1 reads SQVTM; CDR2 reads ANQGSEA. This CDR3 region has 13 residues. V lost 7 bases to trimming and J lost 9 bases; unmatched junction nucleotides: 6.

The chain uses TRBV11-3 and TRBJ2-3, with TRBD2 matching over 14 bases. The CDR3 has 18 residues. In germline, CDR1 is SGHNT, CDR2 YENEEA. The V gene end was trimmed by 4 bases and the J gene end by 1 base; junction bases not matched to a gene: 7. DNA for the CDR3: TGTGCCAGCAGCTGGGGACTAGCGGGAGACCAGGGCACAGATACGCAGTATTTT. It yields the protein CASSWGLAGDQGTDTQYF.

The V gene is TRBV27, the J gene TRBJ2-1; D call uncertain. This CDR3 has 12 amino acids. The V end was cut by 5 bases, the J end by 4 bases, with 6 bases between. Per the germline V gene, CDR1 is MNHEY and CDR2 is SMNVEV (reference sequence). This chain's CDR3 is CASSGWYNEQFF. The CDR3 region has the DNA TGTGCCAGCAGTGGATGGTACAATGAGCAGTTCTTC.

This clonotype was seen only a few times. The CDR3 spells CASSEGPLYNEQFF. In DNA form, the CDR3 reads TGTGCCAGCAGTGAAGGTCCGCTTTACAATGAGCAGTTCTTC. The rearrangement joins TRBV6-1 to TRBJ2-1; D gene ambiguous. The germline gives CDR1 MNHNS, CDR2 SASEGT. The CDR3 loop spans 14 amino acids. Deletions cut 1 base from V and 4 bases from J, with 8 bases between.

CDR3 sequence: CASNRAGGYGYTF. The CDR3 coding sequence is TGTGCCAGTAACCGGGCTGGGGGCTATGGCTACACCTTC. The J gene is TRBJ1-2, the V gene TRBV19; a possible D gene is TRBD1 (5 bases). Trimming pared 7 bases from V and 4 bases from J, leaving 13 bases between. Germline loops: CDR1 LNHDA, CDR2 SQIVND (reference sequence). CDR3 size: 13 residues. The variable domain in full, with the rest retrieved from reference TRBV19 and TRBJ1-2, is DGGITQSPKYLFRKEGQNVTLSCEQNLNHDAMYWYRQDPGQGLRLIYYSQIVNDFQKGDIAEGYSVSREKKESFPLTVTSAQKNPTAFYLCASNRAGGYGYTFGSGTRLTVV.

The V call is TRBV24-1, the J call TRBJ2-2; TRBD2 aligns across 7 bases. With 12 bases clipped from V and 7 bases from J, the junction kept 4 bases outside the gene matches. CDR1 and CDR2 from the germline V gene are KGHDR and SFDVKD. This CDR3 is 11 amino acids long. The CDR3 region is CASGGFGELFF. CDR3 nucleotide sequence: TGTGCCTCCGGGGGGTTCGGGGAGCTGTTTTTT.

This clonotype was seen only a few times. The chain couples TRBV12-3 or TRBV12-4 to TRBJ2-3; 10 positions agree with TRBD2. V lost 6 bases, J lost 0 bases, and 3 bases stayed unmatched. The CDR3 has 15 amino acids. CDR3 residues: CASSSSGSSTDTQYF. The CDR3 DNA reads TGTGCCAGCAGCTCTAGCGGGAGTAGCACAGATACGCAGTATTTT.

This clonotype was detected many times. The chain joins TRBV12-3 or TRBV12-4 to TRBJ2-1; 10 bases match TRBD2. The CDR3 extends over 14 amino acids. V lost 2 bases to trimming and J lost 8 bases; unmatched junction nucleotides: 3. The CDR3 protein is CASSLIAGGDEQFF. CDR3 bases: TGTGCCAGCAGTTTAATAGCGGGGGGAGATGAGCAGTTCTTC.

This clonotype was recorded only once. This rearrangement joins TRBV24-1 to TRBJ2-5, with D tentatively TRBD2 (5 bases). CDR3 size: 14 residues. Germline V gene lookup returns CDR1 KGHDR and CDR2 SFDVKD. V lost 0 bases and J lost 3, with 7 bases in between. CDR3: CATSDLTGEETQYF. The CDR3 bases are TGTGCCACCAGTGATTTGACCGGGGAAGAGACCCAGTACTTC.

V and J are TRBV6-6 and TRBJ2-1, with D possibly matching TRBD1 (6 bases). The CDR3 has 14 residues. The V end lost 3 bases, the J end lost 6 bases, and 12 bases lay between the germline ends. The germline CDR1 and CDR2 sequences are MNHNY and SVGAGI (reference sequence). CDR3 residues: CASSYDLGANEQFF. CDR3 bases: TGTGCCAGCAGTTATGATTTGGGGGCCAATGAGCAGTTCTTC.

The chain uses TRBV6-5 and TRBJ1-1; no firm D call. The CDR3 has 13 amino acids. Germline loops: CDR1 MNHEY, CDR2 SVGAGI. Trimming left V 7 bases short and J 4 bases short, with 13 bases between. The CDR3 DNA follows: TGTGCCAGCATCAACCTCCGGAGCACTGAAGCTTTCTTT. It specifies CASINLRSTEAFF.

This chain uses TRBV18 with TRBJ2-1, with D maybe TRBD1 (5 bases). Germline V gene lookup returns CDR1 KGHSH and CDR2 LQKENI. The CDR3 length is 15 residues. V was pared by 3 bases and J by 1 base, with 10 bases between. CDR3 protein: CASSPQGTSYNEQFF. CDR3 bases: TGTGCCAGCTCACCGCAGGGAACGTCCTACAATGAGCAGTTCTTC.

The CDR3 region has the DNA TGCGCCAGCAGCTGGGGGACAGGGGATGTCAATAATTCACCCCTCCACTTT. This sequence encodes CASSWGTGDVNNSPLHF. This chain uses TRBV5-1 with TRBJ1-6; the match to TRBD1 covers 10 bases. The CDR3 is 17 residues long. With V trimmed by 3 bases and J by 5 bases, 8 bases remained unmatched. The germline CDR1 and CDR2 sequences are SGHRS and YFSETQ.